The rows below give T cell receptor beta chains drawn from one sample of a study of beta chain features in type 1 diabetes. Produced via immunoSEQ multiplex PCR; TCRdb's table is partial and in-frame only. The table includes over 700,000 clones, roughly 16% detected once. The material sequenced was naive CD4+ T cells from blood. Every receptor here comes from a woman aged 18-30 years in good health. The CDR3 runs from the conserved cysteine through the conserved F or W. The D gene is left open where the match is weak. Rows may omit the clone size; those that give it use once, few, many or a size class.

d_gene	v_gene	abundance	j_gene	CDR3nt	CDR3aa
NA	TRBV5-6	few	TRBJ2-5	TGTGCCAGCAGCTTACGAGGTTTCCAAGAGACCCAGTACTTC	CASSLRGFQETQYF
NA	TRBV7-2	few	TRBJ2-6	TGTGCCAGCAGCCCCACAGGGACTGGGGCCAACGTCCTGACTTTC	CASSPTGTGANVLTF
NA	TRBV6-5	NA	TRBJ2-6	TGTGCCAGCAGTTCCGGACAGTCTGGGGCCAACGTCCTGACTTTC	CASSSGQSGANVLTF
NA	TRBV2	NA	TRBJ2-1	TGTGCCAGCAGTGTGGTTGATGAGCAGTTCTTC	CASSVVDEQFF
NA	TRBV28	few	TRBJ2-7	TGTGCCAGCAGTTTAACAGGGAACAACGAGCAGTACTTC	CASSLTGNNEQYF
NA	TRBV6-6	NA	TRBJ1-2	TGTGCCAGCAGTTACCGGAGCTATGGCTACACCTTC	CASSYRSYGYTF
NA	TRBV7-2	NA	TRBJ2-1	TGTGCCAGCAGCTTAAGACTCCGTGATGAGCAGTTCTTC	CASSLRLRDEQFF
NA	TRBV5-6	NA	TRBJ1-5	TGTGCCAGCAGCCACTCGGCGGCTTATTACAATCAGCCCCAGCATTTT	CASSHSAAYYNQPQHF
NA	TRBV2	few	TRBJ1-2	TGTGCCAGCAGTCCACAGGACTATGGCTACACCTTC	CASSPQDYGYTF
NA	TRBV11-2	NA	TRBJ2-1	TGTGCCAGCAGCGCCGGGACCGCCCGACTCAATGAGCAGTTCTTC	CASSAGTARLNEQFF
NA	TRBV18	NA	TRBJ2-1	TGTGCCAGCTCCCTGCCCCTAGCGCAGAGACACAATGAGCAGTTCTTC	CASSLPLAQRHNEQFF
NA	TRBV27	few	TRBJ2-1	TGTGCCAGCGGATCGCCCTCGATGAGGGGAAATGAGCAGTTCTTC	CASGSPSMRGNEQFF
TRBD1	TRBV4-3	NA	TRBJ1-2	TGCGCCAGCAGCCAGGCAGGGGGCGCAAACTATGGCTACACCTTC	CASSQAGGANYGYTF
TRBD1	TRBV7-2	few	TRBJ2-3	TGTGCCAGCACGCGCAGGGGGAGCCTAAATACGCAGTATTTT	CASTRRGSLNTQYF
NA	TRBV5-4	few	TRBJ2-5	TGTGCCAGCAGCTTGAGACAGGCTGTGGAGACCCAGTACTTC	CASSLRQAVETQYF
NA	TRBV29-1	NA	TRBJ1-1	TGCAGCGTGGGAAATATGAACACTGAAGCTTTCTTT	CSVGNMNTEAFF
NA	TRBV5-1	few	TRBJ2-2	TGCGCCAGCAGCTTGGACAGGGTCGGCGGGGAGCTGTTTTTT	CASSLDRVGGELFF
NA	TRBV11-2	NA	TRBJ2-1	TGTGCCAGCAGCCCCCTATCTCGTCCCGATTCCTACAATGAGCAGTTCTTC	CASSPLSRPDSYNEQFF
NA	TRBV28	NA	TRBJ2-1	TGTGCCAGCAGTTCCCCAGGGAGCTCCTACAATGAGCAGTTCTTC	CASSSPGSSYNEQFF
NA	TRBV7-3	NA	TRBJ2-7	TGTGCCAGCAGCTCCAGGGTCCCCCTCCACGAGCAGTACTTC	CASSSRVPLHEQYF
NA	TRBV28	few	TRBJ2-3	TGTGCCAGCAGTAGCGCGGACAAACCAGATACGCAGTATTTT	CASSSADKPDTQYF
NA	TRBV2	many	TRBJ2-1	TGTGCCAGCAGTGATTATATTGAGCAGTTCTTC	CASSDYIEQFF
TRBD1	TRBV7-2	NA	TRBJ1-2	TGTGCCAGCAGCTTAGTAACAGGGGTATCGAGTAACTATGGCTACACCTTC	CASSLVTGVSSNYGYTF
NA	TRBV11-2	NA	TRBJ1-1	TGTGCCAGCAGCTTAGGTGTGTACACTGAAGCTTTCTTT	CASSLGVYTEAFF
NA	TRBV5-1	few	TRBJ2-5	TGCGCCAGCAGCTTTGGCGGAGAGAACCAGTACTTC	CASSFGGENQYF
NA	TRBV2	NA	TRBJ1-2	TGTGCCAGCCGTCTGAACTATGGCTACACCTTC	CASRLNYGYTF
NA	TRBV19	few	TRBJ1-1	TGTGCCAGTAGTATAGTTGCAGGGGAAGCTTTCTTT	CASSIVAGEAFF
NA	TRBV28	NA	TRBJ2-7	TGTGCCAGCCCCCCTGCGGCTAGTTCGTCCTACGAGCAGTACTTC	CASPPAASSSYEQYF